One and the same sample provided the 18 T cell receptor beta chains below, sequenced in a study of T-cell memory formation after mild COVID-19. TCRdb re-called the 5' RACE reads through MiXCR, storing one row per CDR3 protein. The repertoire holds a few hundred thousand distinct CDR3 sequences, with 20% as singletons. Sequencing input: PBMCs or a T cell subset sorted from them (not recorded which). These receptors all stem from a man aged 18 to 35 who had mild COVID-19 (a few samples of this study predate the infection). Cell type and time point are not known.

The chain recombines TRBV7-6 with TRBJ2-1; maybe TRBD2 (6 bases). Germline V lookup: CDR1 SGHVS, CDR2 FNYEAQ. The ends were cut back, 4 bases at V and 10 bases at J, with 17 bases in the middle. The CDR3 loop spans 14 amino acids. CDR3 coding DNA: TGTGCCAGCAGCTCCGCGGGACTTCCGGGCGAGCAGTTCTTC. Translated, it gives CASSSAGLPGEQFF.

V and J are TRBV7-8 and TRBJ1-6; D uncertain. Between the trimmed V and J ends, which lost 8 bases and 9 bases, there was a span of 17 bases. This CDR3 has 14 residues. CDR1 is SGHVS and CDR2 is FQNEAQ in the germline V gene. CDR3 DNA: TGTGCCAGCGGTGGGAAACTAGACGGTTCACCCCTCCACTTT. Protein sequence: CASGGKLDGSPLHF.

This chain connects TRBV29-1 to TRBJ1-1; the D is unclear. The CDR3 contains 13 residues. Germline loops: CDR1 SQVTM, CDR2 ANQGSEA. The V and J ends lost 6 bases and 1 base respectively, with 12 bases between them. CDR3: CSVTRGTNTEAFF. The CDR3 bases are TGCAGCGTGACGCGGGGTACGAACACTGAAGCTTTCTTT.

J is TRBJ1-1 and V is TRBV15; D is unclear. The germline V gene encodes CDR1 LNHNV and CDR2 YYDKDF (reference sequence). The CDR3 totals 20 residues. The germline V and J ends were trimmed by 5 bases and 0 bases, with 28 bases remaining between them. The CDR3 loop is CATSLGVIVWAPRMNTEAFF. CDR3 in DNA: TGTGCCACCAGCCTCGGTGTTATAGTTTGGGCTCCTCGCATGAACACTGAAGCTTTCTTT.

This chain connects TRBV7-8 to TRBJ2-2; weak D call: TRBD2 (7 bases). CDR3 length: 17 amino acids. V lost 5 bases and J 3 bases, leaving 19 bases between the germline ends. Per the germline V gene, CDR1 is SGHVS and CDR2 is FQNEAQ. CDR3 protein: CASSPLAGATDTGELFF. CDR3 in DNA: TGTGCCAGCAGCCCCCTCGCGGGGGCCACGGACACCGGGGAGCTGTTTTTT.

This clonotype was observed many times. V usage is TRBV12-3 or TRBV12-4 and J usage is TRBJ1-1; D is unclear. CDR3 length: 12 residues. Trimming left V 2 bases short and J 7 bases short, with 8 bases between. The CDR3, as DNA: TGTGCCAGCAGTTTATTTCTCGGTGAAGCTTTCTTT. Translated: CASSLFLGEAFF.

The J gene is TRBJ2-3, the V gene TRBV12-3 or TRBV12-4, with D unresolved. Trimming removed 2 bases at V and 4 bases at J, with 10 bases between. The CDR3 is made up of 14 amino acids. The CDR3 coding sequence is TGTGCCAGCAGTTTAAGGCAACCCGCAGATACGCAGTATTTT. It specifies CASSLRQPADTQYF.

This clonotype has just a few counts. This chain joins TRBV5-1 and TRBJ1-3; D gene uncertain. Looked up from germline, CDR1 is SGHRS and CDR2 is YFSETQ. CDR3 size: 15 residues. The ends were cut back, 7 bases at V and 4 bases at J, with 18 bases in the middle. CDR3 in DNA: TGCGCCAGCGGCACCGGCACGCCGGGCGGAAACACCATATATTTT. It yields the protein CASGTGTPGGNTIYF.

Only a few counts were recorded for this clonotype. The chain combines TRBV28 with TRBJ2-3; D possibly uses TRBD1 or TRBD2 (5 bases each). The CDR3 has 14 amino acids. V shed 7 bases and J shed 3 bases, with 14 bases lying between them. Germline values: CDR1 MDHEN, CDR2 SYDVKM. CDR3 sequence reads: CASTWGTITDTQYF. CDR3 DNA: TGTGCCAGCACTTGGGGGACGATAACAGATACGCAGTATTTT.

The V call is TRBV6-6, the J call TRBJ2-5; 8 nucleotides match TRBD2. J was trimmed by 5 bases and V by 7 bases; bases with no gene match: 6. The CDR3 totals 13 residues. Germline values: CDR1 MNHNY, CDR2 SVGAGI (reference sequence). Here the CDR3 DNA reads TGTGCCAGCACTCCCCCGGGGGGGGAGACCCAGTACTTC. This codes for CASTPPGGETQYF.

This clonotype was observed at least ten times. This chain uses TRBV24-1 with TRBJ2-5; D is undetermined. Germline CDR1 is KGHDR and CDR2 is SFDVKD. Between the trimmed V and J ends, which lost 4 bases and 5 bases, there was a span of 16 bases. CDR3 length: 15 residues. The CDR3 DNA sequence: TGTGCCACCAGTGACTCCAGACCCGGGCATGAGACCCAGTACTTC. This encodes CATSDSRPGHETQYF.

The chain has TRBV12-3 or TRBV12-4 and TRBJ1-1, with D possibly TRBD1 on 6 matching bases. The CDR3 extends over 12 amino acids. V was clipped by 8 bases and J by 10 bases, with 17 bases between them. The CDR3 DNA sequence: TGTGCCAGCGGACGGACAGCCGAGGCAGCTTTCTTT. Translation: CASGRTAEAAFF.

V usage is TRBV7-6 and J usage is TRBJ2-1; 11 positions agree with TRBD2. Germline CDR1 and CDR2: SGHVS and FNYEAQ. Trimming cost V 0 bases and J 7 bases; bases outside gene matches: 8. The CDR3 is 17 residues long. The CDR3 region has the DNA TGTGCCAGCAGCTTAGCGCCGGCTAGCGGGGGGAAGAATGAGCAGTTCTTC. Its translation is CASSLAPASGGKNEQFF. The whole variable domain, filled in from reference TRBV7-6 and TRBJ2-1, reads GAGVSQSPRYKVTKRGQDVALRCDPISGHVSLYWYRQALGQGPEFLTYFNYEAQQDKSGLPNDRFSAERPEGSISTLTIQRTEQRDSAMYRCASSLAPASGGKNEQFFGPGTRLTVL.

V usage is TRBV5-1 and J usage is TRBJ2-1; D is unclear. This CDR3 region has 13 residues. Germline V gene lookup returns CDR1 SGHRS and CDR2 YFSETQ. The ends were cut back, 0 bases at V and 10 bases at J, with 11 bases in the middle. The CDR3 DNA is TGCGCCAGCAGCTTGGGAGTGGTGGGGGAGCAGTTCTTC. This encodes CASSLGVVGEQFF.

This clonotype showed up just a few times. This chain uses TRBV7-2 with TRBJ2-3; no clear D. Germline CDR1 SGHTA, CDR2 FQGNSA. With 5 bases removed from V and 3 bases from J, the gap between germline ends came to 6 bases. The CDR3 runs to 12 residues. The CDR3 DNA sequence: TGTGCCAGCAGCAAACGGACAGATACGCAGTATTTT. It specifies CASSKRTDTQYF. Full variable domain (missing parts from reference TRBV7-2 and TRBJ2-3): GAGVSQSPSNKVTEKGKDVELRCDPISGHTALYWYRQSLGQGLEFLIYFQGNSAPDKSGLPSDRFSAERTGGSVSTLTIQRTQQEDSAVYLCASSKRTDTQYFGPGTRLTVL.

This clonotype was seen only a few times. The rearrangement joins TRBV4-2 to TRBJ1-1; 10 nucleotides match TRBD1. V shed 0 bases and J 12 bases; nucleotides not matched to a gene: 4. This CDR3 contains 13 residues. The germline V gene encodes CDR1 LGHNA and CDR2 YNFKEQ. This CDR3 is CASSQETGGRSFF. DNA of the CDR3: TGTGCCAGCAGCCAAGAGACAGGGGGCCGATCTTTCTTT.

This clonotype was seen a few times. The chain uses TRBV5-1 and TRBJ2-1, with 16 bases matching TRBD2. This CDR3 contains 20 residues. CDR1 and CDR2 (germline): SGHRS, YFSETQ. V lost 3 bases to trimming and J lost 0 bases; unmatched junction nucleotides: 9. In DNA, the CDR3 is TGCGCCAGCAGCTGGGGACTAGCGGGGGGGCTGAAGAGCTCCTACAATGAGCAGTTCTTC. This gives the protein CASSWGLAGGLKSSYNEQFF.

V is TRBV7-2 and J is TRBJ2-5, with 9 bases that match TRBD2. After removal of 2 bases from V and 4 bases from J, the junction contained 14 bases not matched to a gene. Germline V gene data show CDR1 as SGHTA and CDR2 as FQGNSA. The length of the CDR3 is 18 residues. As DNA, the CDR3 is TGTGCCAGCAGCTTAACCCCTAAGGCGGGGGGGCGGTTAGAGACCCAGTACTTC. Translation gives CASSLTPKAGGRLETQYF.